Listed below are T cell receptor beta chains from one sample, sequenced in a study of blood T cells in healthy people across ages. TCRdb independently ran MiXCR on the 5' RACE reads; one entry per CDR3 protein. The sample has roughly 1.4 million distinct CDR3 sequences; 45% to 70% are singletons. The material sequenced was blood. These receptor sequences come from a man between 18 and 35 years old in good health. The CDR3 runs from the conserved cysteine through the conserved F or W. Fields, in order: J gene, clone size, D gene, V gene, CDR3 protein, CDR3 DNA. A D gene is named only where the DNA matches it firmly. For some rows the clone size is stated as once, few or many, or as a class when expanded; others skip it.

TRBJ2-7 | - | - | TRBV27 | CASSLARQAGYEQYF | TGTGCCAGCAGTCTAGCTCGACAGGCAGGGTACGAGCAGTACTTC
TRBJ2-4 | few | - | TRBV29-1 | CSAGLDLAKNIQYF | TGCAGCGCAGGACTCGATCTAGCCAAAAACATTCAGTACTTC
TRBJ1-5 | few | TRBD1 | TRBV4-1 | CASSQSPGQSNQPQHF | TGCGCCAGCAGCCAATCCCCGGGACAGAGCAATCAGCCCCAGCATTTT
TRBJ2-5 | - | TRBD1 | TRBV29-1 | CSVEDHGTGLQETQYF | TGCAGCGTTGAAGATCATGGGACAGGGCTCCAAGAGACCCAGTACTTC
TRBJ2-7 | - | - | TRBV4-1 | CASSTPGAERGEQYF | TGCGCCAGCAGCACGCCCGGGGCCGAGCGAGGCGAGCAGTACTTC
TRBJ2-7 | - | - | TRBV4-1 | CASRHRTASASYEQYF | TGCGCCAGCAGACATCGGACGGCTAGCGCTTCCTACGAGCAGTACTTC
TRBJ2-7 | - | TRBD2 | TRBV20-1 | CSATDSGESYEQYF | TGCAGTGCTACCGATAGCGGGGAGTCCTACGAGCAGTACTTC
TRBJ2-1 | - | TRBD1 | TRBV25-1 | CASSDFMGQGLGEQFF | TGTGCCAGCAGTGACTTTATGGGACAGGGACTTGGTGAGCAGTTCTTC
TRBJ1-1 | - | - | TRBV20-1 | CSARDHRNTEAFF | TGCAGTGCTAGAGATCACAGGAACACTGAAGCTTTCTTT
TRBJ1-1 | - | TRBD1 | TRBV4-3 | CASSYVATGETEAFF | TGCGCCAGCAGCTATGTTGCGACAGGGGAGACTGAAGCTTTCTTT
TRBJ2-3 | - | - | TRBV29-1 | CSVESHEDTDTQYF | TGCAGCGTTGAAAGCCACGAGGACACAGATACGCAGTATTTT
TRBJ2-7 | once | TRBD1 | TRBV6-5 | CASSDGQGNEQYF | TGTGCCAGCAGTGACGGACAGGGAAACGAGCAGTACTTC
TRBJ2-7 | - | TRBD1 | TRBV28 | CASRPRDRVSDEQYF | TGTGCCAGCAGACCGAGGGACAGGGTTTCCGACGAGCAGTACTTC
TRBJ1-2 | - | - | TRBV21-1 | CASTSGQANYGYTF | TGTGCCAGCACTTCGGGACAGGCGAACTATGGCTACACCTTC
TRBJ2-5 | - | - | TRBV25-1 | CASSQEEVETQYF | TGTGCCAGCAGCCAGGAAGAAGTGGAGACCCAGTACTTC
TRBJ1-5 | - | - | TRBV2 | CASSEGGTFGNQPQHF | TGTGCCAGCAGTGAAGGAGGGACATTTGGCAATCAGCCCCAGCATTTT
TRBJ2-3 | - | TRBD2 | TRBV7-6 | CASSLLGRLAGTETQYF | TGTGCCAGCAGCTTATTGGGGCGACTAGCGGGCACAGAGACGCAGTATTTT
TRBJ2-3 | - | TRBD2 | TRBV25-1 | CASSETRLAGGLDTQYF | TGTGCCAGCAGTGAAACCCGACTAGCGGGAGGGTTAGATACGCAGTATTTT
TRBJ2-3 | - | - | TRBV3-1 | CASSPRTRGDTQYF | TGTGCCAGCAGCCCACGGACTAGGGGGGATACGCAGTATTTT
TRBJ2-7 | - | TRBD2 | TRBV20-1 | CSARLAGGLFGSYEQYF | TGCAGTGCTAGACTAGCGGGGGGGCTATTTGGCTCCTACGAGCAGTACTTC
TRBJ1-4 | - | - | TRBV27 | CASRTIDRTNEKLFF | TGTGCCAGTCGCACTATAGACAGAACTAATGAAAAACTGTTTTTT
TRBJ2-5 | - | - | TRBV20-1 | CSASRGTETQYF | TGCAGTGCTAGCAGGGGCACCGAGACCCAGTACTTC
TRBJ2-1 | few | - | TRBV5-1 | CASSLDRVPTYNEQFF | TGCGCCAGCAGCTTGGACAGGGTGCCCACATACAATGAGCAGTTCTTC
TRBJ2-5 | - | - | TRBV2 | CASKTEGDKLQETQYF | TGTGCCAGCAAGACCGAGGGGGATAAACTCCAAGAGACCCAGTACTTC
TRBJ2-7 | few | - | TRBV9 | CASSVDRGAYEQYF | TGTGCCAGCAGCGTAGACAGAGGGGCCTACGAGCAGTACTTC
TRBJ2-7 | - | - | TRBV7-8 | CASSFRGLPGYEQYF | TGTGCCAGCAGCTTCCGGGGGCTCCCCGGCTACGAGCAGTACTTC
TRBJ2-7 | - | TRBD2 | TRBV5-5 | CASSSRLGTSTYEQYF | TGTGCCAGCAGCTCCCGGTTAGGGACTAGCACCTACGAGCAGTACTTC
TRBJ1-6 | - | - | TRBV7-2 | CASSFRELNSPLHF | TGTGCCAGCAGCTTCCGGGAGCTTAATTCACCCCTCCACTTT
TRBJ1-4 | - | - | TRBV15 | CATSRVTVATNEKLFF | TGTGCCACCAGCAGAGTTACTGTTGCAACTAATGAAAAACTGTTTTTT